Described below is a single T cell receptor (beta chain) sequence and its context. The CDR3 runs 18 residues. After removal of 0 bases from V and 2 bases from J, the junction contained 9 bases not matched to a gene. CDR1 and CDR2 from the germline V gene are SGHRS and YFSETQ. The data are from a study of blood T cell repertoires in COVID-19. In the study overall: T cells, B-cell-depleted T cells, or PBMCs supplied cDNA or gDNA.

Repertoires were generated with immunoSEQ multiplex PCR, while TCRdb's copy carries only in-frame clones and drops some. The table records almost 50,000 clones, around 80% of them present only once. The rearrangement joins TRBV5-1 to TRBJ2-5; 11 positions match TRBD2. This clonotype originated in a man in his sixties or seventies with acute or convalescent COVID-19. The sequenced sample was peripheral blood. The DNA of the CDR3 is TGCGCCAGCAGCTTGGGGCTAGCGGGGGGCCTTCTTCAAGAGACCCAGTACTTC. Amino acid sequence: CASSLGLAGGLLQETQYF.